These T cell receptor beta chains were read from a single sample in a study of tumor-infiltrating lymphocytes in primary liver carcinoma. MiXCR, applied by TCRdb to the multiplex PCR reads, yields one record per CDR3 protein. This sample yields 300,000 to 400,000 distinct CDR3 sequences, of which about 60% are seen a single time; roughly 9% belongs to the top ten. Sample: peripheral blood. These receptors originate from a man aged 40-55 years with primary liver carcinoma and hepatitis B virus infection. CDR3s include the opening cysteine and the closing phenylalanine or tryptophan. D genes are given only for firm matches. Some rows mark clone size as missing; the rest say once, few, many or name a class of expanded clone.

CDR3aa	CDR3nt	abundance	j_gene	len	d_gene	v_gene
CASTDSTSYNEQFF	TGTGCCAGCACCGACAGTACCTCCTACAATGAGCAGTTCTTC	few	TRBJ2-1	14	.	TRBV6-1
CASSSPIGDAGYGYTF	TGTGCCAGCAGCTCCCCCATTGGGGATGCGGGCTATGGCTACACCTTC	.	TRBJ1-2	16	.	TRBV7-9
CAISERTSDNEQFF	TGTGCCATCAGTGAACGGACGTCAGACAATGAGCAGTTCTTC	many	TRBJ2-1	14	.	TRBV10-3
CANSSSSVLSYDEQFF	TGTGCAAACAGCTCCTCCTCTGTCCTCTCCTACGATGAGCAGTTCTTC	.	TRBJ2-1	16	.	TRBV11-1
CASCQDTHSGANVLTF	TGTGCCAGCTGCCAAGACACCCACTCTGGGGCCAACGTCCTGACTTTC	.	TRBJ2-6	16	.	TRBV14
CASSLVGRGQIMSGANVLTF	TGTGCCAGCAGCTTAGTCGGCCGTGGACAGATAATGTCTGGGGCCAACGTCCTGACTTTC	.	TRBJ2-6	20	.	TRBV7-8
CASSHEPGTSGMATINEQYF	TGTGCCAGCAGCCACGAACCCGGGACTAGCGGGATGGCCACTATCAACGAGCAGTACTTC	.	TRBJ2-7	20	TRBD2	TRBV5-5
CSVDRQGWAMNTEAFF	TGCAGCGTTGATAGGCAGGGTTGGGCAATGAACACTGAAGCTTTCTTT	once	TRBJ1-1	16	.	TRBV29-1
CASSLCVAHSTETQYF	TGTGCCAGCAGCCTATGCGTAGCGCATAGCACAGAAACGCAGTATTTT	once	TRBJ2-3	16	.	TRBV11-2
CASSLLTGRDEQYF	TGTGCCAGCAGCTTATTGACCGGGAGGGACGAGCAGTACTTC	many	TRBJ2-7	14	TRBD2	TRBV11-3
CASSSQRGGRASVANVLTF	TGTGCCAGCAGCTCCCAACGGGGCGGGAGGGCCTCTGTGGCCAACGTCCTGACTTTC	.	TRBJ2-6	19	TRBD2	TRBV11-2
CASSQDRVQPQHF	TGTGCCAGCAGCCAAGACAGGGTGCAGCCCCAGCATTTT	.	TRBJ1-5	13	.	TRBV4-2
CSVDEVVGDTQYF	TGCAGCGTTGACGAAGTGGTCGGGGATACGCAGTATTTT	many	TRBJ2-3	13	.	TRBV29-1
CSAWGLAGERSYEQYF	TGCAGTGCTTGGGGACTAGCGGGAGAAAGGTCCTACGAGCAGTACTTC	.	TRBJ2-7	16	TRBD2	TRBV20-1
CTSSRGGLAMRKTQYF	TGTACCAGCAGCCGAGGGGGGCTAGCGATGCGGAAGACCCAGTACTTC	few	TRBJ2-5	16	.	TRBV6-2/TRBV6-3
CASRGKQGSYGYTF	TGTGCCAGCAGGGGAAAACAGGGCTCCTATGGCTACACCTTC	few	TRBJ1-2	14	.	TRBV12-3/TRBV12-4
CASSRWRVNSPAF	TGCGCCAGCAGCAGATGGAGGGTTAACTCTCCCGCCTTC	.	TRBJ1-2	13	.	TRBV4-1
CASSAGVGTEAFF	TGTGCCAGCAGTGCGGGGGTGGGCACTGAAGCTTTCTTT	.	TRBJ1-1	13	.	TRBV6-4
CAIRPSGGNYEQYF	TGTGCCATCAGGCCTAGCGGGGGGAACTACGAGCAGTACTTC	many	TRBJ2-7	14	TRBD2	TRBV10-3
CASSRQDRNYGYTF	TGTGCCAGCAGTCGACAGGACCGAAACTATGGCTACACCTTC	many	TRBJ1-2	14	.	TRBV11-3
CASSLRGALSGNTIYF	TGTGCCAGCAGCCTCCGGGGGGCCCTCTCTGGAAACACCATATATTTT	few	TRBJ1-3	16	.	TRBV14
CASGLGHLAGGIYNEQFF	TGTGCTAGTGGTTTGGGGCACCTAGCGGGAGGAATATACAATGAGCAGTTCTTC	.	TRBJ2-1	18	TRBD2	TRBV12-5
CASSYSPGTDYGYTF	TGTGCCAGCAGTTACTCGCCGGGGACCGACTATGGCTACACCTTC	many	TRBJ1-2	15	.	TRBV6-6
CASSLAWSNGFNTEAFF	TGCGCCAGCAGCTTGGCCTGGTCAAATGGATTTAACACTGAAGCTTTCTTT	.	TRBJ1-1	17	.	TRBV5-1
CASSLPVRRYTDTQCF	TGTGCCAGCAGCTTGCCGGTCCGCCGCTACACAGATACGCAGTGTTTT	.	TRBJ2-3	16	.	TRBV7-8
CSANPGTSAYNEQLF	TGCAGTGCCAACCCGGGTACTAGCGCCTACAATGAGCAGCTCTTC	.	TRBJ2-1	15	TRBD2	TRBV20-1
CVTSLAGAAGELFF	TGTGTCACGTCATTAGCGGGAGCCGCCGGGGAGTTGTTTTTT	once	TRBJ2-2	14	TRBD2	TRBV11-3
CASSSRLARTSAGTDTQYF	TGTGCCAGCAGTTCGAGACTAGCGAGGACTAGTGCTGGCACAGATACGCAGTATTTT	.	TRBJ2-3	19	TRBD2	TRBV6-2/TRBV6-3
CASSLRAGVADTQYF	TGTGCCAGCAGTTTGCGAGCGGGAGTAGCTGATACGCAGTATTTT	.	TRBJ2-3	15	TRBD2	TRBV12-3/TRBV12-4
CAITPPGTIDTQYF	TGTGCCATCACCCCCCCTGGGACCATAGATACGCAGTATTTT	.	TRBJ2-3	14	.	TRBV6-5
CASSLGQGETRYF	TGTGCCAGCAGTTTAGGACAGGGAGAGACCCGGTACTTC	.	TRBJ2-5	13	TRBD1	TRBV28
CANSYGETQCF	TGTGCCAACAGTTACGGAGAGACCCAGTGCTTC	.	TRBJ2-5	11	.	TRBV6-2/TRBV6-3
CASSPICLSGANVLTF	TGTGCCAGCAGCCCCATATGTCTCTCTGGGGCCAACGTCCTGACTTTC	once	TRBJ2-6	16	.	TRBV11-1
CASSLGVTSEQFF	TGTGCCAGCAGCTTGGGGGTTACAAGTGAGCAGTTCTTC	.	TRBJ2-1	13	.	TRBV5-5
CASSYLRYGYTF	TGTGCCAGCAGTTACCTCAGGTATGGCTACACATTC	.	TRBJ1-2	12	.	TRBV6-6
CVSSLEREDEQFF	TGTGTCAGCAGCTTGGAGCGGGAGGACGAGCAGTTCTTC	.	TRBJ2-1	13	TRBD2	TRBV5-4
CASSSVAGAEGNEQFF	TGTGCCAGCAGCTCGGTTGCGGGAGCTGAGGGCAATGAGCAGTTCTTC	.	TRBJ2-1	16	TRBD2	TRBV5-6